A selection of T cell receptor beta chains follows, all from one sample in a study of blood T cell repertoires in COVID-19. The method was immunoSEQ multiplex PCR; TCRdb's version includes in-frame clones alone and lacks a portion of them. This table holds around 300,000 clones, 70% to 90% found once. The sample was peripheral blood. Receptors originate from a woman aged 70-85 years with acute or convalescent COVID-19. Both conserved end residues are part of each CDR3. D genes are given only for firm matches. Rows give clone size only sometimes, using once, few, many, or a class for an expanded clone.

DNA: TGTGCCAGCCATGGTCGGGGTTTGAACACTGAAGCTTTCTTT
CDR3: CASHGRGLNTEAFF
D: NA
V: TRBV3-1/TRBV3-2
J: TRBJ1-1
size: NA

DNA: TGTGCCAGCAGCGTAGGCCCCGAGCGGTACAATGAGCAGTTCTTC
CDR3: CASSVGPERYNEQFF
D: NA
V: TRBV9
J: TRBJ2-1
size: NA

DNA: TGTGCCAGCAGCCGTGGGACTAGCGCTTACACAGATACGCAGTATTTT
CDR3: CASSRGTSAYTDTQYF
D: TRBD2
V: TRBV7-2
J: TRBJ2-3
size: NA

DNA: TGCGCCAGCAGTTCCTCGACAGGGACGTTCTATGGCTACACCTTC
CDR3: CASSSSTGTFYGYTF
D: TRBD1
V: TRBV5-1
J: TRBJ1-2
size: NA

DNA: TGTGCCAGCAGCCAGAGGGGGGGGGCCACTGAAGCTTTCTTT
CDR3: CASSQRGGATEAFF
D: NA
V: TRBV3-1/TRBV3-2
J: TRBJ1-1
size: NA

DNA: TGTGCCAGCAGTGAAACAACAGGGGGGAGGTGGACTGAAGCTTTCTTT
CDR3: CASSETTGGRWTEAFF
D: TRBD1
V: TRBV6-1
J: TRBJ1-1
size: NA

DNA: TGCAGTGCCTATTCAGGGAAGGGCTACACCTTC
CDR3: CSAYSGKGYTF
D: NA
V: TRBV20-1
J: TRBJ1-2
size: NA

DNA: TGTGCCTGGAGTCTTACAAAGTCTGGAAACACCATATATTTT
CDR3: CAWSLTKSGNTIYF
D: NA
V: TRBV30
J: TRBJ1-3
size: NA

DNA: TGTGCCAGCAGTTTAGTGGCTAGCGGGGGGCCCAGGGAGCAGTTCTTC
CDR3: CASSLVASGGPREQFF
D: TRBD2
V: TRBV28
J: TRBJ2-1
size: once

DNA: TGTGCCAGCAGTCCCCTTGGACAGGGTGGAAACACCATATATTTT
CDR3: CASSPLGQGGNTIYF
D: TRBD1
V: TRBV28
J: TRBJ1-3
size: NA

DNA: TGCGCCAGCAAAGCAGGGTCGGACACTGAAGCTTTCTTT
CDR3: CASKAGSDTEAFF
D: NA
V: TRBV10-2
J: TRBJ1-1
size: NA

DNA: TGCGCCAGCAGCGTGGGACCTAGCGGAGGGGGAGAGACCCAGTACTTC
CDR3: CASSVGPSGGGETQYF
D: NA
V: TRBV5-1
J: TRBJ2-5
size: NA

DNA: TGTGCCAGCTCACTTCAAGGGGGCGCGGGCACTGAAGCTTTCTTT
CDR3: CASSLQGGAGTEAFF
D: TRBD1
V: TRBV18
J: TRBJ1-1
size: NA

DNA: TGCGCCAGCAGCGATAGACAGTATGGCTACACCTTC
CDR3: CASSDRQYGYTF
D: NA
V: TRBV5-1
J: TRBJ1-2
size: NA

DNA: TGTGCCAGCAGCCCAGAGACAGGGGGCAATCAGCCCCAGCATTTT
CDR3: CASSPETGGNQPQHF
D: TRBD1
V: TRBV13
J: TRBJ1-5
size: NA

DNA: TGCGCCAGCAGCTTGTTCGGGACTAGCGGGGGGGCTGGCACAGATACGCAGTATTTT
CDR3: CASSLFGTSGGAGTDTQYF
D: TRBD2
V: TRBV5-1
J: TRBJ2-3
size: NA

DNA: TGTGCCAGTAGTGAGCGTAAACCCCGAGTTGGTGAAAAACTGTTTTTT
CDR3: CASSERKPRVGEKLFF
D: NA
V: TRBV19
J: TRBJ1-4
size: NA

DNA: TGTGCCAGCAGCCGCCGGACTCCCCGAGGGACCGGGGAGCTGTTTTTT
CDR3: CASSRRTPRGTGELFF
D: NA
V: TRBV3-1/TRBV3-2
J: TRBJ2-2
size: NA

DNA: TGTGCCAGTAACTCCCCCTGGGTAGGGACAGGGTCCTTCTGGGGGAGCAATCAGCCCCAGCATTTT
CDR3: CASNSPWVGTGSFWGSNQPQHF
D: TRBD1
V: TRBV19
J: TRBJ1-5
size: NA

DNA: TGTGCCAGCAGTCCAGGGCGGAACTATGGCTACACCTTC
CDR3: CASSPGRNYGYTF
D: NA
V: TRBV6-5
J: TRBJ1-2
size: NA

DNA: TGCGCCAGCAGCTTGGGAGGGACAGGGGGCGGAAACGAGCAGTACTTC
CDR3: CASSLGGTGGGNEQYF
D: TRBD1
V: TRBV5-1
J: TRBJ2-7
size: NA

DNA: TGTGCCAGCTGTAGACAGGGGGCTGTTAATTCACCCCTCCACTTT
CDR3: CASCRQGAVNSPLHF
D: TRBD1
V: TRBV2
J: TRBJ1-6
size: once

DNA: TGTGCCAGCTCAACCGGTGGGACAGTTGAAGCTTTCTTT
CDR3: CASSTGGTVEAFF
D: TRBD1
V: TRBV18
J: TRBJ1-1
size: few

DNA: TGCGCCAGCAGCCTCGGGACTAGCGGGGGGGCCAACACCGGGGAGCTGTTTTTT
CDR3: CASSLGTSGGANTGELFF
D: TRBD2
V: TRBV4-1
J: TRBJ2-2
size: once

DNA: TGTGCCAGTAGCAGGGCTGCCTCAAACTATGGCTACACCTTC
CDR3: CASSRAASNYGYTF
D: NA
V: TRBV19
J: TRBJ1-2
size: NA

DNA: TGTGCCAGCAGCGCACAGGGAGCCGGGGAGACCCAGTACTTC
CDR3: CASSAQGAGETQYF
D: NA
V: TRBV7-3
J: TRBJ2-5
size: NA

DNA: TGCGCCAGCAGCCAAGAACGTCTCCGGGGGTCGTCGTATGGCTACACCTTC
CDR3: CASSQERLRGSSYGYTF
D: NA
V: TRBV4-1
J: TRBJ1-2
size: NA

DNA: TGTGCCATCAGCGGAGCCGGGACAGGGCCAGCTTTCTTT
CDR3: CAISGAGTGPAFF
D: TRBD1
V: TRBV10-3
J: TRBJ1-1
size: NA

DNA: TGTGCCAGCTCTTCCCCGGGGGGCCAGACTGAAGCTTTCTTT
CDR3: CASSSPGGQTEAFF
D: NA
V: TRBV18
J: TRBJ1-1
size: once

DNA: TGCAGCGTCCGGCGGGGGGGCGGTCACCAAGAGACCCAGTACTTC
CDR3: CSVRRGGGHQETQYF
D: TRBD2
V: TRBV29-1
J: TRBJ2-5
size: NA

DNA: TGTGCCAGCACCGGACGGGGGGCCGACGAGCAGTACTTC
CDR3: CASTGRGADEQYF
D: NA
V: TRBV27
J: TRBJ2-7
size: NA

DNA: TGTGCCAGCAGTGACAGGGGCTATGGCTACACCTTC
CDR3: CASSDRGYGYTF
D: NA
V: TRBV2
J: TRBJ1-2
size: NA

DNA: TGTGCCAGCAACGCGCGGGGGGGCACAGATACGCAGTATTTT
CDR3: CASNARGGTDTQYF
D: TRBD2
V: TRBV2
J: TRBJ2-3
size: NA

DNA: TGTGCCAGCCTTGAGGGAGCCACTGGAAACACCATATATTTT
CDR3: CASLEGATGNTIYF
D: NA
V: TRBV2
J: TRBJ1-3
size: NA

DNA: TGCGCCAGCAGCCCCACTAGCGGGGGAAATTACGAGCAGTACTTC
CDR3: CASSPTSGGNYEQYF
D: TRBD2
V: TRBV5-1
J: TRBJ2-7
size: NA

DNA: TGTGCCAGCAGCCTAGGGACAGACGAATTGAACACTGAAGCTTTCTTT
CDR3: CASSLGTDELNTEAFF
D: TRBD1
V: TRBV4-2
J: TRBJ1-1
size: once

DNA: TGCGCCAGCAGCCTGACAGCCCCCGGCTCTGGGGCCAACGTCCTGACTTTC
CDR3: CASSLTAPGSGANVLTF
D: NA
V: TRBV5-1
J: TRBJ2-6
size: NA

DNA: TGTGCCAGTAAGAGAGGGCGACGGGCTGGGGACTATGGCTACACCTTC
CDR3: CASKRGRRAGDYGYTF
D: NA
V: TRBV19
J: TRBJ1-2
size: NA

DNA: TGTGCCAGCAATCCGCGGATGAACACTGAAGCTTTCTTT
CDR3: CASNPRMNTEAFF
D: NA
V: TRBV2
J: TRBJ1-1
size: NA

DNA: TGTGCCAGCAGCCGACTAGCGGGGAATGAGCAGTTCTTC
CDR3: CASSRLAGNEQFF
D: TRBD2
V: TRBV4-2
J: TRBJ2-1
size: NA

DNA: TGCGCCAGCAGCTTGGTGCGGGGAAAAGGTGAAAAACTGTTTTTT
CDR3: CASSLVRGKGEKLFF
D: NA
V: TRBV5-1
J: TRBJ1-4
size: NA

DNA: TGCGCCACTGCGCGCGACCCACAGGGTACCGAGCAGTACTTC
CDR3: CATARDPQGTEQYF
D: NA
V: TRBV10-1
J: TRBJ2-7
size: few

DNA: TGTGCCAGCAGCCAGCCGTCCGGGTCCCGAAGTCAAGAGACCCAGTACTTC
CDR3: CASSQPSGSRSQETQYF
D: NA
V: TRBV3-1/TRBV3-2
J: TRBJ2-5
size: NA

DNA: TGTGCCAGCAGCTTGGAGCCCTTGGAGGACTATGGCTACACCTTC
CDR3: CASSLEPLEDYGYTF
D: NA
V: TRBV5-4
J: TRBJ1-2
size: few

DNA: TGTGCCAGCAGCCCTAGCGGGGATACGCAGTATTTT
CDR3: CASSPSGDTQYF
D: TRBD2
V: TRBV4-2
J: TRBJ2-3
size: many

DNA: TGCGCCAGCAGCTCAGGGACTAGCGGAACCTACGAGCAGTACTTC
CDR3: CASSSGTSGTYEQYF
D: TRBD2
V: TRBV5-1
J: TRBJ2-7
size: NA

DNA: TGTGCCAGCAGCCAAAATCTGGGACAGGGAGGGACCCAGTACTTC
CDR3: CASSQNLGQGGTQYF
D: TRBD1
V: TRBV3-1/TRBV3-2
J: TRBJ2-5
size: NA

DNA: TGTGCCAGCAGGGGGACACCGTACACTGAAGCTTTCTTT
CDR3: CASRGTPYTEAFF
D: NA
V: TRBV6-5
J: TRBJ1-1
size: NA

DNA: TGTGCCAGCAGCGCCGGGAGCTACTATGGCTACACCTTC
CDR3: CASSAGSYYGYTF
D: NA
V: TRBV6-5
J: TRBJ1-2
size: NA

DNA: TGTGCCAGCAGCGAGAGGACAGGGGAAAGGACTGAAGCTTTCTTT
CDR3: CASSERTGERTEAFF
D: TRBD1
V: TRBV7-9
J: TRBJ1-1
size: NA

DNA: TGTGCCAGCAAGCTGGAGGGGGCCCCCACTGGCTACACCTTC
CDR3: CASKLEGAPTGYTF
D: TRBD1
V: TRBV2
J: TRBJ1-2
size: NA

DNA: TGTGCCAGTAGGGGACAGGGGGCATATGGCTACACCTTC
CDR3: CASRGQGAYGYTF
D: TRBD1
V: TRBV19
J: TRBJ1-2
size: NA